Shown below are 24 T cell receptor beta chains from a single sample sequenced in a study of cytomegalovirus exposure and HLA in healthy donors. In the PCR, 60 Vbeta and 13 Jbeta primers were used. Only in-frame clones appear in the TCRdb table, and some are missing; sequencing was by immunoSEQ multiplex PCR. Of about 120,000 clones detected, approximately 80% appear once; the ten largest clones hold 3%. The sample comprised PBMCs. Receptors originate from a woman aged 18-29 years in good health and CMV-seropositive.

This clone was observed a single time. The chain combines TRBV30 with TRBJ2-1; 7 bases map to TRBD2. The CDR3 runs to 14 residues. Per the germline V gene, CDR1 is GTSNPN and CDR2 is SVGIG (reference sequence). Trimming at V came to 8 bases and at J to 1 base, leaving 8 bases not matched to a gene. As DNA, the CDR3 is TGTGCCGGAGGGCGGGAGAATTCCTACAATGAGCAGTTCTTC. It encodes CAGGRENSYNEQFF.

V is TRBV4-1 and J is TRBJ2-2, with 8 nucleotides matching TRBD1. Germline V CDR1 and CDR2: MGHRA, YSYEKL. CDR3 length equals 16 residues. Losses at the gene ends were 1 base for V and 6 bases for J; bases not matched to a gene: 7. The CDR3 sequence is CASSQGQGARAGELFF. The CDR3 nucleotides are TGCGCCAGCAGCCAAGGGCAGGGGGCACGGGCCGGGGAGCTGTTTTTT.

V usage is TRBV5-1 and J usage is TRBJ2-7; 7 nucleotides align to TRBD2. V shed 2 bases, J shed 3 bases, and the junction held 5 bases outside the gene matches. CDR3 length equals 14 residues. Germline CDR1 reads SGHRS; CDR2 reads YFSETQ. The CDR3 sequence: CASSFIGGSYEQYF. For the CDR3, the DNA is TGCGCCAGCAGCTTTATCGGGGGGAGCTACGAGCAGTACTTC.

This clone has only a few counts. The same CDR3 arises from other DNA sequences in this sample as well. The chain employs TRBV2 and TRBJ1-2, with D maybe TRBD1 (5 bases). The CDR3 has 13 amino acids. The germline V gene encodes CDR1 SNHLY and CDR2 FYNNEI. With 2 bases removed from V and 1 base from J, the gap between germline ends came to 5 bases. The CDR3 protein is CASSEQGNYGYTF. The CDR3 DNA sequence: TGTGCCAGCAGTGAACAGGGTAACTATGGCTACACCTTC. Complete variable domain (other parts from reference TRBV2 and TRBJ1-2): EPEVTQTPSHQVTQMGQEVILRCVPISNHLYFYWYRQILGQKVEFLVSFYNNEISEKSEIFDDQFSVERPDGSNFTLKIRSTKLEDSAMYFCASSEQGNYGYTFGSGTRLTVV.

The chain is built from TRBV30 and TRBJ2-6; D perhaps matches TRBD1 (6 bases). This CDR3 contains 17 residues. V was cut by 1 base and J by 0 bases, with 13 bases left in between. Germline V gene data show CDR1 as GTSNPN and CDR2 as SVGIG (reference sequence). CDR3 sequence (DNA): TGTGCCTGGAGTGATCTGGACAGTGGCTCTGGGGCCAACGTCCTGACTTTC. The encoded protein is CAWSDLDSGSGANVLTF.

V and J are TRBV2 and TRBJ1-5; D perhaps matches TRBD1 (5 bases). Germline CDR1 is SNHLY and CDR2 is FYNNEI. Trimming shortened V by 4 bases and J by 3 bases, and 7 bases separated the two germline ends. The CDR3 loop spans 13 amino acids. The CDR3 here is CASSGQNNQPQHF. The CDR3 nucleotides read TGTGCCAGCAGTGGACAGAACAATCAGCCCCAGCATTTT.

V and J are TRBV5-1 and TRBJ2-5, with D perhaps TRBD1 (5 bases). Germline assignment: CDR1 SGHRS and CDR2 YFSETQ. V was clipped by 4 bases and J by 2 bases, with 9 bases between them. This CDR3 comprises 13 residues. The CDR3 nucleotides read TGCGCCAGCAGCACCGACAGTCAAGAGACCCAGTACTTC. Protein product: CASSTDSQETQYF.

This rearrangement joins TRBV6-5 to TRBJ1-1; tentative D call: TRBD1 (6 bases). Germline values: CDR1 MNHEY, CDR2 SVGAGI. The CDR3 totals 14 residues. V was clipped by 7 bases and J by 1 base, with 13 bases between them. The CDR3 coding sequence is TGTGCCAGCACGGGCAGGGGAAAGAACACTGAAGCTTTCTTT. Protein sequence: CASTGRGKNTEAFF.

The V gene is TRBV28, the J gene TRBJ2-7, with TRBD2 matching 8 bases. The germline V gene has CDR1 MDHEN and CDR2 SYDVKM. CDR3 length equals 15 residues. With V trimmed by 2 bases and J by 7 bases, 10 bases remained unmatched. The CDR3 is CASSLRLAGVGEQYF. The DNA of the CDR3 is TGTGCCAGCAGTTTACGGCTAGCGGGCGTGGGGGAGCAGTACTTC. Full variable domain (missing parts from reference TRBV28 and TRBJ2-7): DVKVTQSSRYLVKRTGEKVFLECVQDMDHENMFWYRQDPGLGLRLIYFSYDVKMKEKGDIPEGYSVSREKKERFSLILESASTNQTSMYLCASSLRLAGVGEQYFGPGTRLTVT.

This clone has only one observation. The J gene is TRBJ1-4, the V gene TRBV5-1; weak D call: TRBD1 (5 bases). From germline, CDR1 is SGHRS and CDR2 YFSETQ. This CDR3 comprises 16 residues. Trimming cost V 0 bases and J 8 bases, with 17 bases left between them. Here the CDR3 DNA reads TGCGCCAGCAGCTTGGTTTCCCAGGGTTCGCGGGAAAAACTGTTTTTT. Encoded protein: CASSLVSQGSREKLFF.

The chain's CDR3 is CASSVLLPDRGPHEQYF. For the CDR3, the DNA is TGTGCCAGCAGCGTACTCCTTCCGGACAGGGGTCCCCACGAGCAGTACTTC. V usage is TRBV9 and J usage is TRBJ2-7, with 9 bases lining up with TRBD1. The germline V gene has CDR1 SGDLS and CDR2 YYNGEE. V was clipped by 1 base and J by 5 bases; unmatched bases: 13. The CDR3 is made up of 17 amino acids.

The chain combines TRBV4-1 with TRBJ2-1; 7 bases map to TRBD2. Per germline, CDR1 MGHRA and CDR2 YSYEKL. Losses at the gene ends were 4 bases for V and 4 bases for J; bases not matched to a gene: 13. There are 17 residues in the CDR3. The CDR3 DNA sequence: TGCGCCAGCAGCCTCCGGTCCGGTGCTAGCGGATACAATGAGCAGTTCTTC. It codes for CASSLRSGASGYNEQFF.

The genes are TRBV5-1 and TRBJ2-2, with a tentative D call TRBD1 (6 bases). This CDR3 is built from 14 residues. Germline V gene sequence: CDR1 SGHRS, CDR2 YFSETQ. The V and J ends lost 1 base and 4 bases respectively, with 8 bases between them. The CDR3: CASSLTGPTGELFF. The CDR3 DNA follows: TGCGCCAGCAGCTTGACAGGGCCCACCGGGGAGCTGTTTTTT. Full variable domain (missing parts from reference TRBV5-1 and TRBJ2-2): KAGVTQTPRYLIKTRGQQVTLSCSPISGHRSVSWYQQTPGQGLQFLFEYFSETQRNKGNFPGRFSGRQFSNSRSEMNVSTLELGDSALYLCASSLTGPTGELFFGEGSRLTVL.

The chain joins TRBV6-5 to TRBJ1-1; 7 bases fit TRBD1. This CDR3 has 13 residues. The germline gives CDR1 MNHEY, CDR2 SVGAGI. Losses at the gene ends were 7 bases for V and 5 bases for J; bases not matched to a gene: 7. The DNA of the CDR3 is TGTGCCAGCACTGTCAGGGGGTTAACTGAAGCTTTCTTT. Amino acid sequence: CASTVRGLTEAFF.

This sequence joins TRBV19 and TRBJ2-4; 9 bases agree with TRBD1. CDR3 length: 19 amino acids. After removal of 4 bases from V and 0 bases from J, the junction contained 13 bases not matched to a gene. The V gene's germline CDR1 is LNHDA and CDR2 SQIVND (reference sequence). CDR3 DNA sequence: TGTGCCAGTAGTACCCTACCGGGACAGGGTTCACTAGCCAAAAACATTCAGTACTTC. Amino acids: CASSTLPGQGSLAKNIQYF.

The chain joins TRBV10-1 to TRBJ1-1; possibly TRBD1 for D (6 bases). Per the germline V gene, CDR1 is WNHNN and CDR2 is SYGVQD (reference sequence). The CDR3 spans 15 residues. V gave up 3 bases and J gave up 7 bases, with 18 bases separating them. CDR3 residues: CASSDSAGDGVEAFF. The CDR3 DNA reads TGCGCCAGCAGTGACTCGGCAGGGGATGGGGTTGAAGCTTTCTTT.

This rearrangement joins TRBV18 to TRBJ1-1; D uncertain. CDR1 and CDR2 from the germline V gene are KGHSH and LQKENI. The CDR3 has 14 amino acids. Trimming shortened V by 2 bases and J by 1 base, and 8 bases separated the two germline ends. As DNA, the CDR3 is TGTGCCAGCTCACCAAACCGAGGGAACACTGAAGCTTTCTTT. Translating it yields CASSPNRGNTEAFF.

V usage is TRBV7-9 and J usage is TRBJ1-1, with 10 bases identical to TRBD1. V lost 2 bases to trimming and J lost 3 bases; unmatched junction nucleotides: 6. The CDR3 runs 16 residues. Germline loops: CDR1 SEHNR, CDR2 FQNEAQ (reference sequence). The CDR3: CASSLRRDRGYTEAFF. In DNA form, the CDR3 reads TGTGCCAGCAGCTTAAGGCGGGACAGGGGATACACTGAAGCTTTCTTT.

The chain employs TRBV15 and TRBJ2-7; TRBD1 agrees at 9 bases. The junction had 3 bases not matched to a gene; V was cut back by 0 bases and J by 3 bases. Looked up from germline, CDR1 is LNHNV and CDR2 is YYDKDF (reference sequence). The length of the CDR3 is 15 residues. DNA for the CDR3: TGTGCCACCAGCAGAGACCGGGACAGGGACTACGAGCAGTACTTC. Encoded protein: CATSRDRDRDYEQYF.

The V gene is TRBV6-1, the J gene TRBJ2-7; the D gene is possibly TRBD2 (7 bases). Trimming removed 4 bases from V and 6 bases from J, with 22 bases in between. The CDR3 runs 16 residues. Germline assignment: CDR1 MNHNS and CDR2 SASEGT. As DNA, the CDR3 is TGTGCCAGCAGTGGCCTGGGGGGCGGGAGTTCTCCCGAGCAGTACTTC. It yields the protein CASSGLGGGSSPEQYF.

Points on this clone: At one end, the junction sequence differs from germline, possibly due to a read error. The chain combines TRBV28 with TRBJ1-2; a possible D gene is TRBD1 (6 bases). The germline V gene has CDR1 MDHEN and CDR2 SYDVKM. CDR3 size: 13 residues. The CDR3 DNA is TGTGCCAGCAGTATATGGGGCCAGGGGGGCTACACCTTC. This translates into CASSIWGQGGYTF.

This chain uses TRBV6-1 with TRBJ1-1; perhaps TRBD1 as D (6 bases). Per germline, CDR1 MNHNS and CDR2 SASEGT. V was shortened by 0 bases and J by 0 bases, with 14 bases between the two germline ends. CDR3 length: 17 residues. The DNA of the CDR3 is TGTGCCAGCAGTGAAGCTGGCAGGGGAGTGTTGAACACTGAAGCTTTCTTT. It yields the protein CASSEAGRGVLNTEAFF.

This clone was detected a few times. The chain couples TRBV5-1 to TRBJ1-2; TRBD1 matches 12 bases. This CDR3 has 15 amino acids. Germline CDR1 SGHRS, CDR2 YFSETQ. Trimming cost V 3 bases and J 8 bases; bases outside gene matches: 8. The CDR3 region has the DNA TGCGCCAGCAGCTGGCGGGGACAGGGGGCTGACGGCTACACCTTC. The encoded protein is CASSWRGQGADGYTF.

This chain links TRBV10-3 with TRBJ2-1, with 7 bases aligning to TRBD1. V lost 6 bases, J lost 8 bases, and 7 bases stayed unmatched. From germline, CDR1 is ENHRY and CDR2 SYGVKD. This CDR3 has 13 amino acids. The CDR3 DNA reads as TGTGCCATCAGGAGGGGGCTTGAGGATGAGCAGTTCTTC. Its protein is CAIRRGLEDEQFF.